Below, 30 T cell receptor beta chains from the same sample are listed, as sequenced in a study of T cells after yellow fever vaccination. One entry per CDR3 protein results from TCRdb running MiXCR on the 5' RACE reads. The table has 300,000 to 400,000 distinct CDR3 sequences, 8.5% to 9% seen once. The sample was PBMCs, taken on the day of the first yellow fever vaccination. The receptors stem from a man aged 18-30 years who received the YFV17D yellow fever vaccine.

This clonotype was observed a handful of times. The V gene is TRBV7-2, the J gene TRBJ1-4; D perhaps matches TRBD1 (6 bases). Trimming took 1 base from V and 8 from J, leaving 14 bases between them. The CDR3 extends over 15 amino acids. Germline CDR1 SGHTA, CDR2 FQGNSA. The CDR3, as DNA: TGTGCCAGCAGCTTAGAAGGGGGGATGTGGGAAAAACTGTTTTTT. Its translation: CASSLEGGMWEKLFF.

This clonotype was seen more than once but under ten times. J is TRBJ1-5 and V is TRBV5-4, with a tentative D call TRBD1 (5 bases). Germline loops: CDR1 SGHNT, CDR2 YYREEE (reference sequence). V was pared by 7 bases and J by 9 bases, with 14 bases between. The CDR3 sequence is 12 residues long. This CDR3 reads CASGQGGGPQHF. The CDR3 bases are TGTGCCAGCGGGCAGGGCGGTGGGCCCCAGCATTTT.

This clonotype was seen a handful of times. The J gene is TRBJ2-1, the V gene TRBV4-1; TRBD2 aligns across 11 bases. The CDR3 has 18 residues. The J segment lost 6 bases and the V segment lost 0 bases, leaving 10 bases of the junction unmatched. Germline CDR1 reads MGHRA; CDR2 reads YSYEKL. The CDR3 loop is CASSQDKLAGGTRNEQFF. The CDR3 nucleotides are TGCGCCAGCAGCCAAGATAAGCTAGCGGGGGGAACGCGCAATGAGCAGTTCTTC.

V is TRBV7-9 and J is TRBJ1-4, with D tentatively TRBD1 (5 bases). The CDR3 has 16 residues. Germline CDR1 and CDR2: SEHNR and FQNEAQ (reference sequence). V was shortened by 3 bases and J by 2 bases, with 13 bases between the two germline ends. CDR3 DNA: TGTGCCAGCAGCTTCCTCCTGACAGCTACTAATGAAAAACTGTTTTTT. Translating gives CASSFLLTATNEKLFF.

This clonotype was seen at least ten times. This chain's CDR3 is CASSPPDRQNYGYTF. CDR3 bases: TGTGCCAGCAGCCCCCCTGACAGGCAGAACTATGGCTACACCTTC. This chain links TRBV28 with TRBJ1-2; maybe TRBD1 (6 bases). V was shortened by 6 bases and J by 2 bases, with 16 bases between the two germline ends. In germline, CDR1 is MDHEN, CDR2 SYDVKM. This CDR3 has 15 amino acids.

V and J are TRBV7-2 and TRBJ2-2; D gene unclear. The V gene's germline CDR1 is SGHTA and CDR2 FQGNSA. V lost 1 base and J 2 bases, leaving 8 bases between the germline ends. This CDR3 region has 15 residues. This CDR3 is CASSLVVANTGELFF. In DNA form, the CDR3 reads TGTGCCAGCAGCTTAGTTGTTGCCAACACCGGGGAGCTGTTTTTT.

The chain combines TRBV5-1 with TRBJ1-1, with D perhaps matching TRBD1 (5 bases). Trimming stripped 2 bases from V and 8 bases from J, with 10 bases between. The CDR3 has 12 residues. From germline, CDR1 is SGHRS and CDR2 YFSETQ. This CDR3 reads CASSLLGQEAFF. The CDR3 DNA is TGCGCCAGCAGCTTACTGGGGCAAGAAGCTTTCTTT. The variable domain in full, with the rest retrieved from reference TRBV5-1 and TRBJ1-1, is KAGVTQTPRYLIKTRGQQVTLSCSPISGHRSVSWYQQTPGQGLQFLFEYFSETQRNKGNFPGRFSGRQFSNSRSEMNVSTLELGDSALYLCASSLLGQEAFFGQGTRLTVV.

CDR3 sequence: CASSLDGTGDAFF. As DNA, the CDR3 is TGTGCCAGCAGCTTAGACGGGACAGGGGATGCTTTCTTT. V usage is TRBV7-8 and J usage is TRBJ1-1, with 10 bases lining up with TRBD1. The junction had 4 bases not matched to a gene; V was cut back by 1 base and J by 11 bases. Germline CDR1 reads SGHVS; CDR2 reads FQNEAQ. The CDR3 runs 13 residues.

The table lists this clonotype with a few counts. The rearrangement joins TRBV4-3 to TRBJ1-1, with 7 bases matching TRBD1. This CDR3 region has 15 residues. CDR1 is LGHNA, CDR2 YSLEER, per germline. Trimming took 4 bases from V and 2 from J; bases not matched to a gene: 7. Here the CDR3 reads CASSPTGTANTEAFF. The CDR3, as DNA: TGCGCCAGCAGCCCAACCGGGACAGCTAACACTGAAGCTTTCTTT.

This clonotype was picked up a small number of times. This chain links TRBV5-4 with TRBJ2-7, with 8 nucleotides matching TRBD2. Losses at the gene ends were 0 bases for V and 2 bases for J; bases not matched to a gene: 4. This CDR3 contains 15 residues. CDR1 is SGHNT and CDR2 is YYREEE in the germline V gene (reference sequence). The CDR3 protein is CASSLAGGGPYEQYF. The CDR3 DNA is TGTGCCAGCAGCTTGGCTGGCGGGGGGCCCTACGAGCAGTACTTC.

As to this clonotype: A read error may be the cause here, since a much bigger clone is one base away. V gene TRBV13 combines with J gene TRBJ2-5; possible D gene TRBD2, 7 bases. The CDR3 is 13 residues long. Germline loops: CDR1 PRHDT, CDR2 FYEKMQ (reference sequence). Trimming cost V 4 bases and J 4 bases, with 10 bases left between them. The CDR3 nucleotides read TGTGCCAGCAGCTCCGGGGGGCCAGAGACCCAGTACTTC. Amino acids: CASSSGGPETQYF.

V usage is TRBV4-3 and J usage is TRBJ1-3, with 7 bases aligning to TRBD1. CDR1 is LGHNA and CDR2 is YSLEER in the germline V gene. Germline trimming cut 4 bases from V and 6 bases from J; bases unmatched to any gene: 9. The CDR3 length is 15 residues. The CDR3 sequence: CASSLEGAQENTIYF. The CDR3 bases are TGCGCCAGCAGCCTCGAGGGGGCGCAGGAAAACACCATATATTTT.

The CDR3 here is CASSGRDGYEQYV. The CDR3 DNA reads as TGTGCCAGCAGTGGTCGGGACGGCTACGAGCAGTACGTC. V usage is TRBV25-1 and J usage is TRBJ2-7; D tentatively fits TRBD1 or TRBD2 (5 bases each). In germline, CDR1 is MGHDK, CDR2 SYGVNS. Trimming took 4 bases from V and 3 from J, leaving 10 bases between them. There are 13 residues in the CDR3.

This clonotype has a handful of counts. The chain recombines TRBV27 with TRBJ1-5, with D unresolved. V was trimmed by 10 bases and J by 3 bases, leaving 22 bases between them. CDR1 MNHEY and CDR2 SMNVEV come from the germline V gene (reference sequence). The CDR3 totals 16 residues. The CDR3 sequence is CAKQHRKLTHNQPQHF. CDR3 sequence (DNA): TGTGCCAAACAACACAGAAAACTGACCCACAATCAGCCCCAGCATTTT.

V gene TRBV7-8 combines with J gene TRBJ2-1; perhaps TRBD2 as D (6 bases). CDR1 SGHVS and CDR2 FQNEAQ come from the germline V gene. Trimming removed 2 bases at V and 4 bases at J, with 9 bases between. The CDR3 spans 14 residues. For the CDR3, the DNA is TGTGCCAGCAGCTTATCCCGGGAGTACAATGAGCAGTTCTTC. Translated: CASSLSREYNEQFF. Full variable domain (outside the CDR3, taken from reference TRBV7-8 and TRBJ2-1): GAGVSQSPRYKVAKRGQDVALRCDPISGHVSLFWYQQALGQGPEFLTYFQNEAQLDKSGLPSDRFFAERPEGSVSTLKIQRTQQEDSAVYLCASSLSREYNEQFFGPGTRLTVL.

As to this clonotype: Given a much more abundant clone one base away, this may be a read error. The chain employs TRBV27 and TRBJ2-7, with 8 bases fitting TRBD1. Trimming at V came to 0 bases and at J to 3 bases, leaving 7 bases not matched to a gene. The CDR3 runs 16 residues. Germline assignment: CDR1 MNHEY and CDR2 SMNVEV (reference sequence). The CDR3 region is CASSLSAGGIYYEQYF. Here the CDR3 DNA reads TGTGCCAGCAGTTTATCCGCAGGGGGCATTTACTACGAGCAGTACTTC.

This chain's CDR3 is CASSKESSGASTDTQYF. CDR3 DNA sequence: TGTGCCAGCAGCAAAGAATCCAGCGGGGCTAGCACAGATACGCAGTATTTT. The chain employs TRBV21-1 and TRBJ2-3; TRBD2 is the table's D call and was not checked against the DNA. TRBV21-1 is annotated as a pseudogene. The CDR3 loop spans 17 amino acids.

This clonotype was seen at least ten times. The chain combines TRBV7-2 with TRBJ2-4; no reliable D call. Trimming shortened V by 3 bases and J by 8 bases, and 11 bases separated the two germline ends. Germline lookup yields CDR1 SGHTA and CDR2 FQGNSA. The CDR3 consists of 13 residues. CDR3 in DNA: TGTGCCAGCAGCTTCTTTAGATTCGACATTCAGTACTTC. This gives the protein CASSFFRFDIQYF.

This rearrangement joins TRBV5-6 to TRBJ2-3; D not certain. The CDR3 is 14 residues long. V was cut by 0 bases and J by 5 bases, with 10 bases left in between. Germline lookup yields CDR1 SGHDT and CDR2 YYEEEE. In nucleotides, the CDR3 is TGTGCCAGCAGCTTGGCATATGGACGAGATACGCAGTATTTT. This codes for CASSLAYGRDTQYF.

The V gene is TRBV12-3 or TRBV12-4, the J gene TRBJ2-1, with TRBD2 matching 8 bases. Losses at the gene ends were 5 bases for V and 3 bases for J; bases not matched to a gene: 6. This CDR3 comprises 15 residues. CDR3 DNA sequence: TGTGCCAGCAGTCGCGGGACTAGAGGCTACAATGAGCAGTTCTTC. Protein product: CASSRGTRGYNEQFF.

This clonotype was seen many times. The chain has TRBV28 and TRBJ1-1; the D is unclear. Germline CDR1 and CDR2: MDHEN and SYDVKM. This CDR3 region has 14 residues. The germline V and J ends were trimmed by 5 bases and 2 bases, with 12 bases remaining between them. The CDR3 loop is CASSPPWVNTEAFF. The CDR3 nucleotides are TGTGCCAGCAGTCCTCCGTGGGTTAACACTGAAGCTTTCTTT.

This clonotype has just a few counts. V usage is TRBV14 and J usage is TRBJ2-2; D is uncertain. Germline assignment: CDR1 SGHDN and CDR2 FVKESK. This CDR3 spans 16 amino acids. Trimming removed 5 bases from V and 1 base from J, with 14 bases in between. CDR3 bases: TGTGCCAGCAGCACCCGATATACAGAGAACACCGGGGAGCTGTTTTTT. Its translation is CASSTRYTENTGELFF.

A remark on this clonotype: A much larger clone lies one base from this, so it may be a read error. J is TRBJ2-3 and V is TRBV6-6; no reliable D call. The CDR3 is 12 residues long. Per germline, CDR1 MNHNY and CDR2 SVGAGI (reference sequence). CDR3 in DNA: TGTCCCAGCAGTTCTAAGGTGGATACGCAGTATTTT. Its translation is CPSSSKVDTQYF.

This clonotype was detected a few times. This chain uses TRBV18 with TRBJ2-7; D gene unclear. With 3 bases removed from V and 5 bases from J, the gap between germline ends came to 17 bases. The CDR3 has 15 amino acids. Germline CDR1 reads KGHSH; CDR2 reads LQKENI. The CDR3 DNA is TGTGCCAGCTCACCTTCCCGGAGCTTTTGGAACGAGCAGTACTTC. Residues: CASSPSRSFWNEQYF. Full variable domain (remainder filled in from reference TRBV18 and TRBJ2-7): NAGVMQNPRHLVRRRGQEARLRCSPMKGHSHVYWYRQLPEEGLKFMVYLQKENIIDESGMPKERFSAEFPKEGPSILRIQQVVRGDSAAYFCASSPSRSFWNEQYFGPGTRLTVT.

This clonotype appeared a few times. The rearrangement uses TRBV7-2 and TRBJ2-6; unclear D gene. Germline V gene sequence: CDR1 SGHTA, CDR2 FQGNSA. Trimming shortened V by 5 bases and J by 2 bases, and 10 bases separated the two germline ends. The CDR3 spans 15 residues. This CDR3 reads CASSLSLAGANVLTF. The CDR3 DNA sequence: TGTGCCAGCAGCCTCAGTCTGGCTGGGGCCAACGTCCTGACTTTC.

This clonotype was counted a few times. The rearrangement uses TRBV10-3 and TRBJ2-5; D not certain. Trimming took off 6 bases at V and 5 bases at J, with 16 bases between the two ends. CDR1 is ENHRY and CDR2 is SYGVKD in the germline V gene. The CDR3 is 14 amino acids. CDR3 residues: CAISKDNAQETQYF. The CDR3 DNA sequence: TGTGCCATCAGCAAAGACAACGCCCAGGAGACCCAGTACTTC.

V is TRBV7-8 and J is TRBJ1-6; 8 bases map to TRBD1. V lost 0 bases to trimming and J lost 9 bases; unmatched junction nucleotides: 10. CDR3 size: 17 residues. Per germline, CDR1 SGHVS and CDR2 FQNEAQ. The CDR3 reads CASSLAKVGQGSSPLHF. Written as DNA, the CDR3 is TGTGCCAGCAGCTTAGCGAAGGTTGGACAGGGCTCTTCACCCCTCCACTTT.

The V gene is TRBV4-2, the J gene TRBJ2-7; D ambiguous. V gave up 3 bases and J gave up 3 bases, with 15 bases separating them. CDR1 is LGHNA, CDR2 YNFKEQ, per germline. The CDR3 runs to 15 residues. CDR3 nucleotide sequence: TGTGCCAGCAGCCAGTTAACGGGCCCTAACTACGAGCAGTACTTC. Translation: CASSQLTGPNYEQYF.

At least ten counts were recorded for this clonotype. The chain couples TRBV27 to TRBJ2-7; a weak D match, TRBD1 (6 bases). The germline V and J ends were trimmed by 0 bases and 3 bases, with 6 bases remaining between them. CDR1 and CDR2 from the germline V gene are MNHEY and SMNVEV (reference sequence). The CDR3 loop spans 13 amino acids. CDR3 sequence reads: CASSLSGGYEQYV. CDR3 DNA: TGTGCCAGCAGTTTATCAGGGGGCTACGAGCAGTACGTC.

This chain uses TRBV12-3 or TRBV12-4 with TRBJ2-3, with TRBD2 matching over 7 bases. Trimming at V came to 4 bases and at J to 3 bases, leaving 4 bases not matched to a gene. The CDR3 has 14 amino acids. The CDR3 DNA sequence: TGTGCCAGCAGTTACACCGGGGGGACAGATACGCAGTATTTT. Encoded protein: CASSYTGGTDTQYF.